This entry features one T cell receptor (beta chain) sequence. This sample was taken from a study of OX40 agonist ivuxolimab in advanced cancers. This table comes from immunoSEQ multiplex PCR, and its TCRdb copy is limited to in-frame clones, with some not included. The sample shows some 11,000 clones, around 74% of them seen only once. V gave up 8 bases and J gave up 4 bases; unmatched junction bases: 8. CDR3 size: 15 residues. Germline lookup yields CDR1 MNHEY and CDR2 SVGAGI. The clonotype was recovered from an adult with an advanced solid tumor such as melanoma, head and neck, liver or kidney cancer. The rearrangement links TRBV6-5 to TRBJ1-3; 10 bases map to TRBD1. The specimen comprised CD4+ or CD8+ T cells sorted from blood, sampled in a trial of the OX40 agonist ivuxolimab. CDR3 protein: CASSMTGGAGNTIYF. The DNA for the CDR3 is TGTGCCAGCTCGATGACAGGGGGCGCGGGAAACACCATATATTTT.